Presented here are 20 T cell receptor beta chains from one specimen sequenced in a study of post-analysis software for immune sequencing data. Overall study results and limits: In patients, TRBV5-6, TRBV5-1 and TRBV20-1 belonged to five TRBV segments found more frequently than in controls.

TCR beta cDNA libraries included unique molecular identifiers. TCRdb redid the calling of the PCR reads with MiXCR, one entry per CDR3 protein. The repertoire includes 450,000 to 700,000 distinct CDR3 sequences, about 40% of them detected once, and roughly 1.8% sits in the top ten. No antigen has been assigned to these receptors. Material: blood. These receptors were collected from a girl aged 5-17 years with multiple sclerosis.

The genes are TRBV7-9 and TRBJ1-2; D is unresolved. V lost 3 bases to trimming and J lost 11 bases, with 13 bases between them. Germline V gene lookup returns CDR1 SEHNR and CDR2 FQNEAQ (reference sequence). The CDR3 loop spans 12 amino acids. The CDR3 reads CASSLLGRDYTF. In DNA form, the CDR3 reads TGTGCCAGCAGCTTGCTTGGTCGGGATTACACCTTC. The entire variable domain, with the rest obtained from reference TRBV7-9 and TRBJ1-2, is as follows: DTGVSQNPRHKITKRGQNVTFRCDPISEHNRLYWYRQTLGQGPEFLTYFQNEAQLEKSRLLSDRFSAERPKGSFSTLEIQRTEQGDSAMYLCASSLLGRDYTFGSGTRLTVV.

V gene TRBV28 combines with J gene TRBJ2-5; 7 nucleotides line up with TRBD1. CDR3 length equals 14 residues. Per the germline V gene, CDR1 is MDHEN and CDR2 is SYDVKM. The trim removed 3 bases at V and 4 bases at J, leaving 5 bases unmatched. In DNA, the CDR3 is TGTGCCAGCAGTTTCCCAGACAGGGCAGAGACCCAGTACTTC. Translated: CASSFPDRAETQYF.

The rearrangement uses TRBV15 and TRBJ2-2, with unresolved D. This CDR3 comprises 15 residues. Trimming shortened V by 0 bases and J by 0 bases, and 5 bases separated the two germline ends. The germline V gene encodes CDR1 LNHNV and CDR2 YYDKDF (reference sequence). The CDR3 coding sequence is TGTGCCACCAGCAGAGATGCCGCGAACACCGGGGAGCTGTTTTTT. Protein product: CATSRDAANTGELFF.

The genes are TRBV10-3 and TRBJ1-6, with D uncertain. There are 16 residues in the CDR3. Trimming stripped 7 bases from V and 0 bases from J, with 13 bases between. Germline V CDR1 and CDR2: ENHRY, SYGVKD. In DNA form, the CDR3 reads TGTGCCATCATACCTCCTCCGAGCTCCTATAATTCACCCCTCCACTTT. It is translated as CAIIPPPSSYNSPLHF.

The genes are TRBV12-3 or TRBV12-4 and TRBJ2-5, with a weak D call TRBD2 (6 bases). The V gene lost 7 bases and the J gene lost 3 bases, with 15 bases spanning the gap. This CDR3 is built from 14 residues. The CDR3 nucleotides read TGTGCCAGCAACCTTAGCGCGGGGAAAGAGACCCAGTACTTC. This codes for CASNLSAGKETQYF.

This chain links TRBV20-1 with TRBJ2-3, with D uncertain. The CDR3 has 9 amino acids. Trimming shortened V by 6 bases and J by 10 bases, and 8 bases separated the two germline ends. Germline CDR1 and CDR2: DFQATT and SNEGSKA (reference sequence). The DNA for the CDR3 is TGCAGTGCGGGGATTGCGCAGTATTTT. Its protein is CSAGIAQYF.

This clonotype has only a few counts. The chain uses TRBV20-1 and TRBJ2-7; D is perhaps TRBD2 (5 bases). Trimming took off 0 bases at V and 1 base at J, with 10 bases between the two ends. The CDR3 totals 14 residues. Per the germline V gene, CDR1 is DFQATT and CDR2 is SNEGSKA (reference sequence). Here the CDR3 DNA reads TGCAGTGCTAGAGAGTCCCGGGATTCCTACGAGCAGTACTTC. Its protein is CSARESRDSYEQYF.

This clonotype was counted only a few times. This chain connects TRBV4-1 to TRBJ2-5, with 12 bases aligning to TRBD2. The CDR3 has 18 amino acids. Trimming removed 0 bases from V and 2 bases from J; junction bases left unmatched: 7. Germline lookup yields CDR1 MGHRA and CDR2 YSYEKL. CDR3 DNA: TGCGCCAGCAGCCAAGACCTAGGGCTAGCGGGGGGGCAAGAGACCCAGTACTTC. It translates to CASSQDLGLAGGQETQYF.

The V call is TRBV7-2, the J call TRBJ2-2; no firm D call. Between the trimmed V and J ends, which lost 8 bases and 3 bases, there was a span of 16 bases. This CDR3 contains 15 residues. Germline CDR1 reads SGHTA; CDR2 reads FQGNSA. CDR3 sequence reads: CASASTGPHTGELFF. CDR3 sequence (DNA): TGTGCCAGCGCCTCAACCGGACCCCACACCGGGGAGCTGTTTTTT.

Notes on this clonotype: No DNA is shown, since the ends of the CDR3 on it are uncertain; the CDR3 is the one TCRdb lists. This sequence joins TRBV24-1 and TRBJ1-5; the table calls TRBD1, which could not be checked here. The CDR3 is 16 residues long, ends included. CDR1 and CDR2 (germline): KGHDR, SFDVKD. CDR3 residues: CATSDNSGQGYQPQHF.

V and J are TRBV4-1 and TRBJ1-2, with D perhaps TRBD1 (5 bases). This CDR3 is 16 amino acids long. The germline V and J ends were trimmed by 3 bases and 10 bases, with 24 bases remaining between them. The germline gives CDR1 MGHRA, CDR2 YSYEKL. CDR3 sequence reads: CASSHPWDADPVIYTF. CDR3 nucleotide sequence: TGCGCCAGCAGCCATCCGTGGGACGCGGACCCGGTAATCTACACCTTC.

The chain joins TRBV5-1 to TRBJ2-1, with 7 bases matching TRBD2. Trimming cost V 4 bases and J 9 bases; bases outside gene matches: 13. The CDR3 runs 15 residues. The germline V gene encodes CDR1 SGHRS and CDR2 YFSETQ. CDR3 sequence: CASSTGTPGGSEQFF. The CDR3 DNA reads as TGCGCCAGCAGCACCGGGACTCCCGGGGGGAGTGAGCAGTTCTTC.

The V gene is TRBV5-5, the J gene TRBJ2-7; 7 bases align to TRBD2. Trimming took 5 bases from V and 2 from J; bases not matched to a gene: 7. CDR1 is SGHKS and CDR2 is YYEKEE in the germline V gene (reference sequence). The CDR3 covers 14 residues. As DNA, the CDR3 is TGTGCCAGCAGTTCGATGGGAGGGACCTACGAGCAGTACTTC. It translates to CASSSMGGTYEQYF.

This clonotype came up a few times. V usage is TRBV12-3 or TRBV12-4 and J usage is TRBJ1-5; TRBD1 is a possible D gene (6 bases). Trimming cost V 6 bases and J 7 bases, with 16 bases left between them. CDR3 length: 14 residues. The CDR3 nucleotides are TGTGCCAGCAGCTATCGGGGGCCCAAACAGCCCCAGCATTTT. The encoded protein is CASSYRGPKQPQHF.

This clonotype was picked up a small number of times. The rearrangement uses TRBV20-1 and TRBJ2-1, with a tentative D call TRBD2 (6 bases). Germline CDR1 DFQATT, CDR2 SNEGSKA (reference sequence). V was pared by 6 bases and J by 4 bases, with 16 bases between. The CDR3 covers 14 residues. Here the CDR3 reads CSAPAAAGYNEQFF. The CDR3 DNA reads as TGCAGTGCCCCTGCCGCGGCGGGGTACAATGAGCAGTTCTTC.

The chain uses TRBV20-1 and TRBJ1-1, with 7 bases matching TRBD1. This CDR3 has 14 residues. Per the germline V gene, CDR1 is DFQATT and CDR2 is SNEGSKA (reference sequence). Unmatched junction bases numbered 7, after V lost 2 bases and J lost 4 bases. The CDR3 spells CSARSGGGCTEAFF. The CDR3 DNA reads TGCAGTGCTAGATCAGGGGGGGGGTGCACTGAAGCTTTCTTT.

The V and J genes are TRBV20-1 and TRBJ2-3, with 9 bases that match TRBD2. CDR3 length: 13 amino acids. V was clipped by 5 bases and J by 6 bases; unmatched bases: 6. Germline V CDR1 and CDR2: DFQATT, SNEGSKA (reference sequence). Here the CDR3 reads CSALSGSMDTQYF. CDR3 DNA sequence: TGCAGTGCTCTTAGCGGGAGTATGGATACGCAGTATTTT.

Comments on this clonotype: The junction does not match germline at one end; this may be a read error. The rearrangement links TRBV6-6 to TRBJ2-5; D is perhaps TRBD1 (7 bases). The CDR3 is made up of 15 amino acids. The germline V gene encodes CDR1 MNHNY and CDR2 SVGAGI (reference sequence). The CDR3 loop reads CVSTKPPGGQETQYF. The CDR3 nucleotides read TGTGTCAGCACCAAGCCCCCAGGGGGGCAAGAGACCCAGTACTTC.

This clonotype was seen only a few times. The V and J genes are TRBV12-3 or TRBV12-4 and TRBJ2-3; tentative D call: TRBD1 (6 bases). V lost 6 bases to trimming and J lost 2 bases, with 12 bases between them. This CDR3 is built from 14 residues. CDR3 DNA: TGTGCCAGCAGCCGCCAGGGGAACACAGATACGCAGTATTTT. This translates into CASSRQGNTDTQYF.

In regard to this clonotype: An end of the junction does not agree with germline; a read error may underlie this. V usage is TRBV6-5 and J usage is TRBJ2-1, with D perhaps assigned TRBD1 or TRBD2 (5 bases each). CDR3 length: 13 amino acids. Germline V gene sequence: CDR1 MNHEY, CDR2 SVGAGI. The chain's CDR3 is CASSYSGPPEQFF. Written as DNA, the CDR3 is TGTGCCAGCAGCTACTCGGGGCCGCCGGAGCAGTTCTTC.